Sequencing of this TCR beta chain was carried out in a study of blood T cells in healthy people across ages. General study points: Compared with aged donors, long-lived donors showed fewer expanded clones, suggesting selection.

As to this clonotype: Its antigen is not known. Compared with germline, one end of the junction differs, possibly owing to a read error.

CDR1 is SGDLS and CDR2 is YYNGEE in the germline V gene. CDR3 length: 15 amino acids. Alongside a J-beta primer mix, a sample-barcoded 5' primer served in a second PCR lasting about 6 to 11 cycles. TCRdb ran MiXCR on the 5' RACE reads and lists one entry per CDR3 protein. Of some 940,000 distinct CDR3 sequences in the sample, about 28% were seen once. The same data also contributed to another study, on T cells of mothers and their children.

The clonotype comes from a woman aged 40 to 55 in good health. The sequencing sample was made of blood. The chain carries TRBV9 and TRBJ1-5, with D perhaps TRBD1 (6 bases). The CDR3 DNA reads TGTGCCAGCAGCCCAAACCAGGGGAGCAATCACCCCCAGCATTTT. This codes for CASSPNQGSNHPQHF. Using reference TRBV9 and TRBJ1-5 for the parts outside the CDR3, the full variable domain is DSGVTQTPKHLITATGQRVTLRCSPRSGDLSVYWYQQSLDQGLQFLIQYYNGEERAKGNILERFSAQQFPDLHSELNLSSLELGDSALYFCASSPNQGSNHPQHFGDGTRLSIL.